The 16 T cell receptor beta chains below were found in one sample sequenced in a study of blood T cell repertoires in COVID-19. Using immunoSEQ multiplex PCR, the repertoire was profiled, and TCRdb retains in-frame clones only, with some absent. The table lists roughly 400,000 clones, roughly 88% of them singletons. The sample comprised PBMCs or T cells enriched from blood (not recorded which). These TCRs come from a woman aged 35 to 49 with acute COVID-19.

The CDR3 protein is CASSERERHNSPLHF. CDR3 coding DNA: TGTGCCAGCAGTGAGAGGGAGAGGCATAATTCACCCCTCCACTTT. The J gene is TRBJ1-6, the V gene TRBV2, with no clear D. Trimming took 3 bases from V and 5 from J, leaving 11 bases between them. The CDR3 sequence is 15 residues long. Looked up from germline, CDR1 is SNHLY and CDR2 is FYNNEI.

This clone was found once. The chain is built from TRBV24-1 and TRBJ1-1, with 7 bases aligning to TRBD1. The germline CDR1 and CDR2 sequences are KGHDR and SFDVKD. The CDR3 runs to 13 residues. The ends lost 9 bases at V and 6 bases at J; junction bases unmatched: 9. The CDR3 here is CATSRDSLSEAFF. The CDR3 coding sequence is TGTGCCACCTCCAGGGACAGTCTGTCTGAAGCTTTCTTT.

The J gene is TRBJ2-5, the V gene TRBV6-1, with a weak D call TRBD1 (5 bases). Per the germline V gene, CDR1 is MNHNS and CDR2 is SASEGT. This CDR3 is 14 amino acids long. Trimming shortened V by 1 base and J by 5 bases, and 11 bases separated the two germline ends. This CDR3 reads CASSEVGLGETQYF. As DNA, the CDR3 is TGTGCCAGCAGTGAAGTGGGGCTGGGGGAGACCCAGTACTTC.

V and J are TRBV19 and TRBJ1-3; D not resolved. The CDR3 sequence is 13 residues long. V dropped 10 bases and J dropped 2 bases, with 12 bases sitting between them. Germline assignment: CDR1 LNHDA and CDR2 SQIVND (reference sequence). The CDR3 DNA reads as TGTGCCACCCTCCGGGGAGCTGGAAACACCATATATTTT. Protein sequence: CATLRGAGNTIYF.

This clone was recorded once. The chain is built from TRBV19 and TRBJ2-3, with 15 nucleotides matching TRBD2. Germline assignment: CDR1 LNHDA and CDR2 SQIVND (reference sequence). The CDR3 is made up of 16 amino acids. V gave up 6 bases and J gave up 13 bases; unmatched junction bases: 14. The CDR3 DNA sequence: TGTGCCAGTAGAACTTGGACTAGCGGGGGGGCCGGGTTGGAGTATTTT. As protein: CASRTWTSGGAGLEYF.

The rearrangement uses TRBV7-2 and TRBJ1-1; no firm D call. Germline V gene sequence: CDR1 SGHTA, CDR2 FQGNSA. The length of the CDR3 is 16 residues. V lost 2 bases to trimming and J lost 5 bases, with 18 bases between them. Here the CDR3 DNA reads TGTGCCAGCAGCTTAACAGTTTTCGTGGGTGGGACTGAAGCTTTCTTT. Translated: CASSLTVFVGGTEAFF.

A note on this clone: Other DNA sequences in this specimen translate into the identical CDR3. This chain links TRBV25-1 with TRBJ1-2; D gene uncertain. In germline, CDR1 is MGHDK, CDR2 SYGVNS. The CDR3 length is 14 residues. The germline V and J ends were trimmed by 1 base and 2 bases, with 8 bases remaining between them. The chain's CDR3 is CASSESHGNYGYTF. The CDR3, as DNA: TGTGCCAGCAGTGAATCCCACGGGAACTATGGCTACACCTTC.

This clone was counted a single time. This chain uses TRBV11-2 with TRBJ2-7; TRBD2 matches 11 bases. The CDR3 covers 15 residues. Germline CDR1 and CDR2: SGHAT and FQNNGV. V shed 5 bases, J shed 4 bases, and the junction held 7 bases outside the gene matches. This chain's CDR3 is CASSRIAGGQYEQYF. CDR3 DNA: TGTGCCAGCAGCCGGATAGCGGGGGGGCAATACGAGCAGTACTTC.

This clone has only a few counts. The rearrangement links TRBV18 to TRBJ1-4; possibly TRBD1 for D (5 bases). V lost 5 bases to trimming and J lost 5 bases, with 15 bases between them. The CDR3 is 15 amino acids. Germline CDR1 is KGHSH and CDR2 is LQKENI. CDR3 in amino acids: CASSKDSLRNEKLFF. CDR3 nucleotides: TGTGCCAGCTCAAAAGACAGCCTGAGGAATGAAAAACTGTTTTTT. The whole variable domain, filled in from reference TRBV18 and TRBJ1-4, reads NAGVMQNPRHLVRRRGQEARLRCSPMKGHSHVYWYRQLPEEGLKFMVYLQKENIIDESGMPKERFSAEFPKEGPSILRIQQVVRGDSAAYFCASSKDSLRNEKLFFGSGTQLSVL.

This clone was seen once. CDR3 sequence: CASSPGLAGEETQYF. The CDR3 DNA follows: TGTGCCAGCTCACCAGGACTAGCGGGGGAAGAGACCCAGTACTTC. V gene TRBV18 combines with J gene TRBJ2-5, with 13 bases aligning to TRBD2. Germline CDR1 reads KGHSH; CDR2 reads LQKENI. The V gene end was trimmed by 2 bases and the J gene end by 3 bases; junction bases not matched to a gene: 0. The CDR3 covers 15 residues.

The V gene is TRBV3-1 (or the pseudogene TRBV3-2), the J gene TRBJ2-5; D is perhaps TRBD2 (6 bases). Germline values: CDR1 LGHDT, CDR2 YNNKEL (reference sequence). V was clipped by 2 bases and J by 5 bases, with 9 bases between them. This CDR3 comprises 13 residues. CDR3 in amino acids: CASSQRTMETQYF. The CDR3 DNA reads TGTGCCAGCAGCCAAAGGACTATGGAGACCCAGTACTTC.

This chain connects TRBV7-2 to TRBJ1-1; D unclear. The V end was cut by 1 base, the J end by 0 bases, with 9 bases between. Germline values: CDR1 SGHTA, CDR2 FQGNSA. The CDR3 has 15 residues. The CDR3 bases are TGTGCCAGCAGCTTAGGGTCCAGGATGAACACTGAAGCTTTCTTT. Protein product: CASSLGSRMNTEAFF. The full variable domain, completed using reference TRBV7-2 and TRBJ1-1, is GAGVSQSPSNKVTEKGKDVELRCDPISGHTALYWYRQSLGQGLEFLIYFQGNSAPDKSGLPSDRFSAERTGGSVSTLTIQRTQQEDSAVYLCASSLGSRMNTEAFFGQGTRLTVV.

V usage is TRBV7-2 and J usage is TRBJ1-4; no definite D call. This CDR3 has 14 residues. V was shortened by 3 bases and J by 14 bases, with 19 bases between the two germline ends. CDR1 and CDR2 (germline): SGHTA, FQGNSA. As DNA, the CDR3 is TGTGCCAGCAGCTTGAGACAAGGTTCCCTCATTCTGTTTTTT. Protein sequence: CASSLRQGSLILFF.

V and J are TRBV12-3 or TRBV12-4 and TRBJ2-7; D perhaps matches TRBD1 (6 bases). The CDR3 is 13 amino acids. The V end lost 2 bases, the J end lost 4 bases, and 9 bases lay between the germline ends. CDR3 sequence reads: CASSLLTGYEQYF. DNA of the CDR3: TGTGCCAGCAGTTTACTCACAGGGTACGAGCAGTACTTC.

The chain uses TRBV10-3 and TRBJ1-5; D is possibly TRBD1 (6 bases). The germline V and J ends were trimmed by 7 bases and 3 bases, with 10 bases remaining between them. The germline V gene has CDR1 ENHRY and CDR2 SYGVKD. The CDR3 is made up of 13 amino acids. The chain's CDR3 is CAITGGDNQPQHF. In DNA, the CDR3 is TGTGCCATCACTGGGGGCGACAATCAGCCCCAGCATTTT.

The chain links TRBV18 to TRBJ2-1; tentative D call: TRBD2 (5 bases). The V gene lost 3 bases and the J gene lost 0 bases, with 9 bases spanning the gap. The CDR3 consists of 15 residues. Germline V CDR1 and CDR2: KGHSH, LQKENI. In DNA, the CDR3 is TGTGCCAGCTCACCCCGGGAAAGCTCCTACAATGAGCAGTTCTTC. Its translation: CASSPRESSYNEQFF.